Each of the 7 T cell receptor beta chains below was sequenced from the same sample in a study of regulatory T cells in long-lasting Graves disease. Noted time point: newly diagnosed GD, antithyroid drugs for less than 3 months. PBMC RNA was the source of the TCR library. Researchers made TCR beta libraries by using iRepertoire HTBI primers and running Arm-PCR on CDR3 regions. TCRdb reanalysed the multiplex PCR reads using MiXCR and keeps one entry per CDR3 protein. The repertoire includes 300,000 to 400,000 distinct CDR3 sequences, over 15% of them detected once, and approximately 30% sits in the top ten. Another study also made use of these data, one on T cells in Graves' hyperthyroidism and ophthalmopathy.

The source material was peripheral blood mononuclear cells (PBMCs), sampled at new diagnosis, from a patient treated with antithyroid drugs. The source is a man aged 35-49 years with Graves disease.

This chain uses TRBV18 with TRBJ1-1; 8 positions match TRBD1. Germline loops: CDR1 KGHSH, CDR2 LQKENI. CDR3 size: 16 residues. Trimming cost V 1 base and J 0 bases; bases outside gene matches: 4. In DNA, the CDR3 is TGTGCCAGCTCACCACTAGGACAGGGTATGAACACTGAAGCTTTCTTT. Translation: CASSPLGQGMNTEAFF.

V and J are TRBV12-3 or TRBV12-4 and TRBJ1-2; D gene unclear. The CDR3 is made up of 15 amino acids. The germline V and J ends were trimmed by 4 bases and 5 bases, with 17 bases remaining between them. The CDR3 loop is CASSSRRGGWYGYTF. The CDR3 nucleotides are TGTGCCAGCAGTTCCCGCCGGGGAGGTTGGTATGGCTACACCTTC.

At least ten counts were recorded for this clonotype. The V call is TRBV5-1, the J call TRBJ1-1; a possible D gene is TRBD1 (6 bases). Deletions cut 4 bases from V and 6 bases from J, with 16 bases between. The germline gives CDR1 SGHRS, CDR2 YFSETQ. CDR3 length equals 14 residues. As DNA, the CDR3 is TGCGCCAGCAGCCCCACGGCAGGGGCTTCTGAAGCTTTCTTT. Protein sequence: CASSPTAGASEAFF.

This clonotype was seen only a few times. The chain combines TRBV28 with TRBJ2-1; 7 nucleotides agree with TRBD1. J lost 7 bases, V lost 4 bases, and 10 bases had no gene match. Germline lookup yields CDR1 MDHEN and CDR2 SYDVKM. The CDR3 is 15 residues long. The CDR3 spells CASSSPPGGWNEQFF. DNA for the CDR3: TGTGCCAGCAGTTCCCCGCCAGGGGGTTGGAATGAGCAGTTCTTC. The variable domain in full, with the rest retrieved from reference TRBV28 and TRBJ2-1, is DVKVTQSSRYLVKRTGEKVFLECVQDMDHENMFWYRQDPGLGLRLIYFSYDVKMKEKGDIPEGYSVSREKKERFSLILESASTNQTSMYLCASSSPPGGWNEQFFGPGTRLTVL.

The J gene is TRBJ1-5, the V gene TRBV2; the D gene is possibly TRBD1 (5 bases). From germline, CDR1 is SNHLY and CDR2 FYNNEI. The CDR3 consists of 14 residues. The V and J ends lost 9 bases and 1 base respectively, with 13 bases between them. The CDR3 sequence: CASGQGPSNQPQHF. The CDR3 DNA is TGTGCCAGTGGGCAGGGACCCAGCAATCAGCCCCAGCATTTT.

This clonotype has a count of ten or more. The V gene is TRBV5-1, the J gene TRBJ2-5, with TRBD1 as a possible D gene (5 bases). The V gene's germline CDR1 is SGHRS and CDR2 YFSETQ. V was pared by 2 bases and J by 1 base, with 12 bases between. This CDR3 is 15 amino acids long. In nucleotides, the CDR3 is TGCGCCAGCAGCTTACAGGCGTCAACCCAAGAGACCCAGTACTTC. Translating gives CASSLQASTQETQYF. The full variable domain, rest sourced from reference TRBV5-1 and TRBJ2-5, is KAGVTQTPRYLIKTRGQQVTLSCSPISGHRSVSWYQQTPGQGLQFLFEYFSETQRNKGNFPGRFSGRQFSNSRSEMNVSTLELGDSALYLCASSLQASTQETQYFGPGTRLLVL.

This clonotype was picked up many times. This sequence joins TRBV30 and TRBJ2-7, with no clear D. The CDR3 has 12 residues. The germline V and J ends were trimmed by 5 bases and 6 bases, with 14 bases remaining between them. The germline CDR1 and CDR2 sequences are GTSNPN and SVGIG (reference sequence). The CDR3 protein is CAWGPQPGEQYF. In DNA form, the CDR3 reads TGTGCCTGGGGACCCCAACCTGGCGAGCAGTACTTC.